This T cell receptor (beta chain) was sequenced during a study of blood T cell repertoires in COVID-19. Study-wide context: The samples span acute and convalescent COVID-19 from the United States, Italy and Spain. PBMCs, B-cell-depleted T cells, or T cells provided the cDNA or gDNA that made up the material.

With 6 bases removed from V and 8 bases from J, the gap between germline ends came to 17 bases. Germline V lookup: CDR1 MNHEY, CDR2 SMNVEV (reference sequence). The CDR3 spans 14 residues. Per the original methods: Counts of nucleated cells, estimated from reference gene primer amplification, were obtained. Repertoires were generated with immunoSEQ multiplex PCR, while TCRdb's copy carries only in-frame clones and drops some. That table furnishes V, J and clone size, whereas the DNA furnished D and trimming. The top ten clones hold more than 1.4% of a sample with 400,000 to 500,000 clones, roughly 88% of them seen once.

The gene calls are TRBV27 and TRBJ2-1; no clear D. Sequencing was carried out using peripheral blood. The receptor's source is a woman aged 30 to 39 with active or convalescent COVID-19. CDR3 sequence reads: CASSYLYPRDEQFF. The CDR3 DNA follows: TGTGCCAGCAGCTATTTATACCCTCGCGATGAGCAGTTCTTC.